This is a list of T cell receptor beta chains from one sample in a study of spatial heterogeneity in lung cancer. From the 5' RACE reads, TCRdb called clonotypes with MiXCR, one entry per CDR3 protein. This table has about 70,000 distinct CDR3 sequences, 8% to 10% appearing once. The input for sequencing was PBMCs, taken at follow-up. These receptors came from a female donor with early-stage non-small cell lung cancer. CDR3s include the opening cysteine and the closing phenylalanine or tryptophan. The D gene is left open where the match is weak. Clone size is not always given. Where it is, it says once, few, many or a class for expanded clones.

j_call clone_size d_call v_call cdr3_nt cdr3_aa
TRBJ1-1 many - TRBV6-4 TGTGCCAGCAGTCTTGTTGCGAACACTGAAGCTTTCTTT CASSLVANTEAFF
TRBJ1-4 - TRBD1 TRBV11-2 TGTGCCAGCAGCCGCAGTCGGGGACAGGGGGGTGAAAAACTGTTTTTT CASSRSRGQGGEKLFF
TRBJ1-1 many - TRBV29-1 TGCAGCGTTGAAGAATCGCACAGGACGAACACTGAAGCTTTCTTT CSVEESHRTNTEAFF
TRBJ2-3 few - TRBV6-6 TGTGCCAGCAGTTACTTTAGCACAGATACGCAGTATTTT CASSYFSTDTQYF
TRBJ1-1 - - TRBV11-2 TGTGCCAGCAGCTTAGATTGGAGAAAATCGAACACTGAAGCTTTCTTT CASSLDWRKSNTEAFF
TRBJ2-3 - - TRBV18 TGTGCCAGCTCACTTGACGGGGGCACAGATACGCAGTATTTT CASSLDGGTDTQYF
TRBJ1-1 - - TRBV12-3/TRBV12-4 TGTGCCAGCAGTTATACAGGGAACACTGAAGCTTTCTTT CASSYTGNTEAFF
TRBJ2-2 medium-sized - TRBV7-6 TGTGCCAGCAGCCCATCCGGGGACCAGGGGCCCGGGGAGCTGTTTTTT CASSPSGDQGPGELFF
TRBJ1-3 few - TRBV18 TGTGCCAGCTCACCCGAGTCGAGGGCGGCGGGAAACACCATATATTTT CASSPESRAAGNTIYF
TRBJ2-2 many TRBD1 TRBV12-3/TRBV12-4 TGTGCCAGCAGCCCTACAGGGGATCGGGGCACCGGGGAGCTGTTTTTT CASSPTGDRGTGELFF
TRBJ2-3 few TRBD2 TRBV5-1 TGCGCCAGCAGCTTGTTTATCGACTCCGGGACTAGGAACACAGATACGCAGTATTTT CASSLFIDSGTRNTDTQYF
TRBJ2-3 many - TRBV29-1 TGCAGGGGGGCGGGAACAGATACGCAGTATTTT CRGAGTDTQYF
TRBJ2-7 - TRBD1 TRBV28 TGTGCCAGCAGATATGGACAGGGCCGCTCCTACGAGCAGTACTTC CASRYGQGRSYEQYF
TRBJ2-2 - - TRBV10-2 TGCGCCAGCAGTGTCGGACAGCACACCGGGGAGCTGTTTTTT CASSVGQHTGELFF
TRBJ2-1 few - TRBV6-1 TGTGCCAGCAGTGGGCTACTCTACAATGAGCAGTTCTTC CASSGLLYNEQFF
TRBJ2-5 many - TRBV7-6 TGTGCCAGCAGCAACATCCTAGAGACCCAGTACTTC CASSNILETQYF
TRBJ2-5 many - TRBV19 TGTGCCAGTACCTCCGCTAGCCAAGAGACCCAGTACTTC CASTSASQETQYF
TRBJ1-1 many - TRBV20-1 TGCAGTGCTAGAGTCACAAGGGGTAACACTGAAGCTTTCTTT CSARVTRGNTEAFF
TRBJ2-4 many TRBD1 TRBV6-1 TGTGCCAGCACCTTACAGGGGCAAAACATTCAGTACTTC CASTLQGQNIQYF
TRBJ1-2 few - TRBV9 TGTGCCAGCAGCCCTAGCGACAGCTATGGCTACACCTTC CASSPSDSYGYTF
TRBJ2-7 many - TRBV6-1 TGTGCCAGCAGTGCCCGTTATGTCGGGACCAGGACCTACGAGCAGTACTTC CASSARYVGTRTYEQYF
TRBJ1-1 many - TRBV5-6 TGTGCCAGCAGCTTGGAAGGGCTAAACACTGAAGCTTTCTTT CASSLEGLNTEAFF
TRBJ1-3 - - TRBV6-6 TGTGCCAGCAGTGATAACTCTGGAAACACCATATATTTT CASSDNSGNTIYF
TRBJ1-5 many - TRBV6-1 TGTGCCAGCTCGGAAATCAATAAGCCCCAGCATTTT CASSEINKPQHF
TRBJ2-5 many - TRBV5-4 TGTGCCAGCAGCTTGCCGAACGACCCCCAAGAGACCCAGTACTTC CASSLPNDPQETQYF
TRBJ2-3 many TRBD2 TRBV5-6 TGTGCCAGCAGTCGAGGCGGGAGGGCGACAGATACGCAGTATTTT CASSRGGRATDTQYF
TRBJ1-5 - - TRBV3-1 TGTGCCAGCAGCCAAGATACAGGGAAGATCCAGCCCCAGCATTTT CASSQDTGKIQPQHF
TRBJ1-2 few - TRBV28 TGTGCCACCGGCACGAACTTTAACTATGGCTACACCTTC CATGTNFNYGYTF
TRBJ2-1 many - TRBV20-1 TGCAGTGCTAGAGATTACGGAACTAAGGAGCAGTTCTTC CSARDYGTKEQFF
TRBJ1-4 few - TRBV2 TGTGCCAGCAGTACGGACGGTGAAAAACTGTTTTTT CASSTDGEKLFF
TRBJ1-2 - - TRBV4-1 TGCGCCAGCAGCCCACCCCCCGGGACCTCCTCTGGCTACACCTTC CASSPPPGTSSGYTF
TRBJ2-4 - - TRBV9 TGTGCCAGCAGCCCCGGGGAGGGGGGCCTAGCCAAAAACATTCAGTACTTC CASSPGEGGLAKNIQYF
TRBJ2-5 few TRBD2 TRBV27 TGTGCCACCCGACAGCCGGGACTAGTGGATGAGACCCAGTACTTC CATRQPGLVDETQYF
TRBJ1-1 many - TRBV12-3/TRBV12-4 TGTGCCAGCAGTTCCCCTGGGTTTGAAGCTTTCTTT CASSSPGFEAFF
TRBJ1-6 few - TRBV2 TGTGCCAGCAAACGGACAGACTCTAATAATTCACCCCTCCACTTT CASKRTDSNNSPLHF
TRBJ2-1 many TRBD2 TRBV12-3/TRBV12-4 TGTGCCAGCAGCCCAGCGGGAGCCGGGTCCTACAATGAGCAGTTCTTC CASSPAGAGSYNEQFF
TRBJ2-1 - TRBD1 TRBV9 TGTGCCAGCAGCCCCCTCCCGAGGACAGGCGATTACAATGAGCAGTTCTTC CASSPLPRTGDYNEQFF
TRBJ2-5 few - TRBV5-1 TGCGCCAGCAGCTTGCAGTCTGGGTACCAAGAGACCCAGTACTTC CASSLQSGYQETQYF
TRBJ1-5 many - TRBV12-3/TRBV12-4 TGTGCCAGCAGAGACGGGAGGAGTAGCAATCAGCCCCAGCATTTT CASRDGRSSNQPQHF
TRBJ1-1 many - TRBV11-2 TGTGCCAGCAGCACGGGGACGGTGAACACTGAAGCTTTCTTT CASSTGTVNTEAFF
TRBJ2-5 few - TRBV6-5 TGTGCCAGCAGAAGGACCCTCCAAGAGACCCAGTACTTC CASRRTLQETQYF
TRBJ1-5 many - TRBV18 TGTGCCAGCTCACCACTCTATAACGAACAGCCCCAGCATTTT CASSPLYNEQPQHF
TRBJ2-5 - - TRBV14 TGTGCCAGCATGGGGCAGGGTGTAGAGACCCAGTACTTC CASMGQGVETQYF
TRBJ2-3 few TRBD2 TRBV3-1 TGTGCCAGCAGCCAACCACTGGGAGCGGGAGGCCCAGATACGCAGTATTTT CASSQPLGAGGPDTQYF
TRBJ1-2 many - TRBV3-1 TGTGCCAGCAGCCAAGAGCCGGGAGCTAACTATGGCTACACCTTC CASSQEPGANYGYTF
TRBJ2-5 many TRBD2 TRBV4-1 TGCGCCAGCAGCCATGCTAGCGGGAGGGTCAAGGGAGAGACCCAGTACTTC CASSHASGRVKGETQYF
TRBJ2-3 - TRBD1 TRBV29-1 TGCAGCGTTGAGGACAGGAACCCAGATACGCAGTATTTT CSVEDRNPDTQYF
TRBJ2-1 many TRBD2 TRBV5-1 TGCGCCAGCAGCCCTCAGGGAGGGTCCTACAATGAGCAGTTCTTC CASSPQGGSYNEQFF
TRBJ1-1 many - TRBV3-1 TGTGCCAGCAGCCAAGATTGGTCGAACACTGAAGCTTTCTTT CASSQDWSNTEAFF
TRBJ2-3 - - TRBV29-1 TGCAGCGTTCAAAACCCTTACACAGATACGCAGTATTTT CSVQNPYTDTQYF
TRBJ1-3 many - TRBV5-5 TGTGCCAGCAGCTTGTCCCGGGACACCTCTGGAAACACCATATATTTT CASSLSRDTSGNTIYF
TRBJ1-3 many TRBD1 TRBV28 TGTGCCAGCAGTTTTCTTTTGGCCGCGGGACAGGGGGTAGGAAACACCATATATTTT CASSFLLAAGQGVGNTIYF
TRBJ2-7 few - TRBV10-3 TGTGCCATCTCCGCCGGACACGAGCAGTACTTC CAISAGHEQYF